Listed here are 15 T cell receptor beta chains from one sample, sequenced in a study of Graves' ophthalmopathy and Graves' hyperthyroidism. RNA transcripts were the template, and TCR beta CDR3 regions were amplified from them. Scientists carried out first-round RT-PCR using HTBI primers and then a second-round multiplex PCR. TCRdb ran MiXCR on the multiplex PCR reads and lists one entry per CDR3 protein. Among 660,000 or so distinct CDR3 sequences listed, just over 40% were seen once. The sample comprised peripheral blood. The source is an adult man with Graves' ophthalmopathy.

This clonotype was observed at least ten times. V is TRBV19 and J is TRBJ1-1; no clear D gene. The CDR3 sequence is 14 residues long. From germline, CDR1 is LNHDA and CDR2 SQIVND (reference sequence). With 6 bases removed from V and 0 bases from J, the gap between germline ends came to 11 bases. The CDR3 DNA is TGTGCCAGTAGCGACACAGCTATGAACACTGAAGCTTTCTTT. This codes for CASSDTAMNTEAFF.

Comment on this clonotype: Possible read error: a much larger clone is one base away. This chain uses TRBV6-6 with TRBJ1-5, with D maybe TRBD1 (5 bases). This CDR3 is 15 amino acids long. The germline V gene encodes CDR1 MNHNY and CDR2 SVGAGI (reference sequence). For the CDR3, the DNA is TGTGCCACCCTCGCAGGGCTCCATAGCAATCGGCCCCAGCATTTT. This codes for CATLAGLHSNRPQHF.

This clonotype was seen repeatedly, ten times or more. The V gene is TRBV19, the J gene TRBJ2-5; D perhaps matches TRBD1 (6 bases). Germline V lookup: CDR1 LNHDA, CDR2 SQIVND (reference sequence). V was pared by 3 bases and J by 4 bases, with 12 bases between. CDR3 size: 14 residues. The CDR3 bases are TGTGCCAGTAGTATCTTGGGGACAAGAGAGACCCAGTACTTC. This translates into CASSILGTRETQYF.

This clonotype has a single count. The V gene is TRBV25-1, the J gene TRBJ1-1; D perhaps matches TRBD1 (5 bases). This CDR3 has 15 residues. The V gene lost 3 bases and the J gene lost 6 bases, with 17 bases spanning the gap. The germline V gene has CDR1 MGHDK and CDR2 SYGVNS. The CDR3 reads CASSDEARARSEAFF. The CDR3, as DNA: TGTGCCAGCAGTGATGAGGCCAGGGCTCGCTCTGAAGCTTTCTTT.

This clonotype was counted at least ten times. The chain links TRBV10-3 to TRBJ1-1; no clear D gene. The germline V gene encodes CDR1 ENHRY and CDR2 SYGVKD. V lost 9 bases and J 4 bases, leaving 15 bases between the germline ends. The CDR3 has 13 residues. The CDR3 loop reads CAIKGGPGTEAFF. The CDR3 nucleotides read TGTGCCATTAAGGGAGGCCCGGGCACTGAAGCTTTCTTT.

The chain uses TRBV7-9 and TRBJ1-2; unclear D gene. CDR1 and CDR2 from the germline V gene are SEHNR and FQNEAQ (reference sequence). Trimming took off 7 bases at V and 8 bases at J, with 17 bases between the two ends. The CDR3 is 13 residues long. For the CDR3, the DNA is TGTGCCAGCATCCAGGCTGGGCGGCAAGGCTACACCTTC. Translation: CASIQAGRQGYTF.

This clonotype was counted once. The V gene is TRBV29-1, the J gene TRBJ1-1, with unresolved D. V was cut by 1 base and J by 4 bases, with 16 bases left in between. This CDR3 contains 15 residues. Germline CDR1 and CDR2: SQVTM and ANQGSEA. CDR3 in amino acids: CSVEGAALGITEAFF. The CDR3, as DNA: TGCAGCGTTGAAGGTGCAGCCTTGGGGATCACTGAAGCTTTCTTT.

This clonotype has a handful of counts. The CDR3 DNA reads TGCGCCAGCAGCCAAACCCTACAGGGGGAATCTAATGAAAAACTGTTTTTT. This codes for CASSQTLQGESNEKLFF. The rearrangement links TRBV4-1 to TRBJ1-4; 8 bases map to TRBD1. The length of the CDR3 is 17 residues. CDR1 is MGHRA, CDR2 YSYEKL, per germline. The V segment lost 2 bases and the J segment 3 bases; nucleotides outside the gene matches: 8.

This clonotype was recorded once. The chain links TRBV2 to TRBJ2-5; 9 positions agree with TRBD1. This CDR3 comprises 13 residues. Germline values: CDR1 SNHLY, CDR2 FYNNEI. The J segment lost 4 bases and the V segment lost 6 bases, leaving 3 bases of the junction unmatched. In DNA, the CDR3 is TGTGCCAGCAGGGAGGGACAGGGAGAGACCCAGTACTTC. This codes for CASREGQGETQYF.

This clonotype was seen a handful of times. The chain joins TRBV6-1 to TRBJ1-1, with D possibly matching TRBD1 (6 bases). The CDR3 extends over 15 amino acids. Between the trimmed V and J ends, which lost 6 bases and 4 bases, there was a span of 18 bases. Germline CDR1 is MNHNS and CDR2 is SASEGT. The CDR3 region is CASRVSRGAGTEAFF. The CDR3 DNA reads as TGTGCCAGCAGGGTCTCTAGGGGGGCGGGCACTGAAGCTTTCTTT.

To note about this clonotype: It is unclear where the CDR3 begins or ends on the DNA, so no DNA is shown, and the CDR3 is as TCRdb lists it. The CDR3: CASILDTSGRGHEQYF. The V call is TRBV2, the J call TRBJ2-7; no check of the table's D call, TRBD2, against the DNA was made. CDR1 is SNHLY, CDR2 FYNNEI, per germline. The CDR3 is made up of 16 amino acids, end residues included.

The V and J genes are TRBV20-1 and TRBJ2-7; no reliable D call. The CDR3 contains 13 residues. Per the germline V gene, CDR1 is DFQATT and CDR2 is SNEGSKA (reference sequence). The germline V and J ends were trimmed by 0 bases and 3 bases, with 9 bases remaining between them. CDR3 region: CSARDQRYYEQYF. DNA for the CDR3: TGCAGTGCTAGAGACCAGCGATACTACGAGCAGTACTTC.

The chain carries TRBV25-1 and TRBJ1-6, with TRBD1 as a possible D gene (5 bases). Per germline, CDR1 MGHDK and CDR2 SYGVNS. The CDR3 loop spans 17 amino acids. Deletions cut 11 bases from V and 0 bases from J, with 20 bases between. The CDR3 loop reads CAWRATVPSSYNSPLHF. The CDR3 bases are TGTGCCTGGAGGGCGACAGTCCCTAGCTCCTATAATTCACCCCTCCACTTT.

CDR3 in amino acids: CASSISGQGYEQYF. The CDR3 nucleotides read TGTGCCAGCAGCATCTCGGGACAGGGCTACGAGCAGTACTTC. The J gene is TRBJ2-7, the V gene TRBV7-9; 9 nucleotides match TRBD1. CDR3 size: 14 residues. V was clipped by 5 bases and J by 3 bases; unmatched bases: 5. Germline V gene data show CDR1 as SEHNR and CDR2 as FQNEAQ (reference sequence).

This clonotype has ten or more counts. The chain recombines TRBV20-1 with TRBJ1-4, with TRBD1 as a possible D gene (5 bases). Trimming left V 7 bases short and J 2 bases short, with 8 bases between. The germline V gene encodes CDR1 DFQATT and CDR2 SNEGSKA (reference sequence). There are 12 residues in the CDR3. CDR3 DNA sequence: TGCAGTGTAAAGGGGACTAATGAAAAACTGTTTTTT. Residues: CSVKGTNEKLFF.